The sequence of this T cell receptor beta chain was determined in a study of beta chain features in type 1 diabetes (dated 2018 in TCRdb). In the study overall: Mean age, gender distribution, total cell number and subset yield were not different between patients and healthy donors. Whereas all 30 or so donors provided naive and central memory subsets, regulatory and stem cell-like memory subsets were isolated from just 8 patients and about 8 healthy donors. In the study, TCRB repertoires of sorted circulating CD4+ T cell subsets from recently diagnosed type 1 diabetes patients were compared with those of matched healthy donors. Across all samples, some 110,000,000 sorted cells were examined, and cell number per subset correlated strongly with RNA yield. What the study reported, not specific to this receptor: Sequencing cDNA rather than genomic DNA could over-represent highly expressing activated cells, although activation and CD3 levels did not differ between groups. Only small numbers of individuals were included in the HLA sub-analyses, which left unresolved whether HLA type had any influence on TCRB rearrangement. Type 1 diabetes patients showed a moderate but significant shortening of TCRB CDR3 length in all four CD4+ subsets. The naive, central memory and regulatory TCRB repertoires appeared to resemble one another more closely among patients than among healthy donors. At VDJ recombination sites, patients with type 1 diabetes made fewer insertions and deleted more nucleotides, a pattern implying thymic rearrangement abnormalities. PCR might favor shorter templates, but patient and control samples were amplified and corrected together, so any skew would affect both groups equally.

Trimming takes 2 bases from V and 4 bases from J, and the germline ends sit 14 bases apart. CDR1 SGHTA and CDR2 FQGNSA were looked up in the germline V gene. There are 15 amino acids in the CDR3, from cysteine to phenylalanine inclusive. Just the 45-base CDR3 DNA is kept, in frame starting at base 1. The High Capacity cDNA Reverse Transcription Kit was used to reverse transcribe all of the isolated RNA, meaning that expressed TCRB transcripts were what got sequenced. Naive, central memory and regulatory T cell samples underwent deep immunoSEQ sequencing, averaging approximately 3.5 million total reads per sample. Sorted cells were lysed in RLT buffer and RNA was extracted with DNase-treated RNeasy Micro or Mini kits, depending on cell number. Each cell subset was processed separately to prevent cross-contamination, with patient and healthy donor samples processed together. The immunoSEQ multiplex PCR was used to amplify TCRB sequences from cDNA, generating 87-bp fragments that spanned the CDR3 region. The amplicons were sequenced using the Illumina HiSeq platform. In the paper's pipeline: Synthetic template baselines were used to correct PCR bias computationally, reads within Hamming distance 2 were collapsed together, and singletons that could not be merged were discarded. Reads were aligned against IMGT to assign V, D and J genes, CDR3 length and insertions or deletions at six rearrangement sites. Clonotype counts were normalized to sorted cell number within each subset before computing true diversity and Gini coefficients with the tcR R package. The overlap coefficient, calculated on TCRB nucleotide sequences, was used to quantify repertoire sharing. Out-of-frame TCRB sequences from naive cells were analyzed as a proxy for the pre-selection repertoire. The immuneACCESS repertoire file appears here via TCRdb, limited to in-frame rearrangements. These files lack a portion of the clones; in checked studies, under half of the deficit traces to unresolved V genes, and the cause of the others is not known. V, J and clone size were drawn from that table, and D and trimming were deduced from the DNA. The sample table shows around 250,000 clones, and around 21% are seen once. The top ten hold 0.028% of the sample.

Each donor gave one peripheral blood draw, averaging roughly 0.11 L, which was collected into heparinised tubes. A BD FACSAria II and a panel including CD45RO, CCR7, CD25, CD127, CD95 and CD27 were used to sort naive, central memory, regulatory and stem cell-like memory CD4+ T cells. All sorted populations exceeded 95% purity. PBMCs were isolated immediately by Lymphoprep density gradient centrifugation and stained directly without culture. To minimize batch effects, samples were stained and sorted in pairs, one healthy donor with one patient per experiment. Remarks on this clone: Its antigen is currently not known. Nothing much larger sits one base from this clone, and base qualities are not available.

Recombination linked TRBV7-2 to TRBJ1-2; the D gene is perhaps TRBD1, from 6 matching bases. This receptor was identified in a woman in her thirties or forties with type 1 diabetes. The sequenced sample was naive CD4+ T cells from blood. The cell subset or site label here, explained by the study, means: true naive CD4+ T cells. The nucleotide sequence is given as TGTGCCAGCAGCTTATCCGACAGGTCTTCCTATGGCTACACCTTC. Its protein reads: CASSLSDRSSYGYTF.